One and the same sample provided the 27 T cell receptor beta chains below, sequenced in a study of blood T cell repertoires in COVID-19. Assay: immunoSEQ multiplex PCR; the TCRdb copy retains only in-frame clones and omits some. Of about 180,000 clones detected, roughly 77% appear once; the ten largest clones hold approximately 12%. Sequencing was done on a sample of peripheral blood. Every receptor here comes from a woman of 80 years or more with COVID-19, enrolled during active disease.

The rearrangement uses TRBV5-8 and TRBJ2-2; 7 bases line up with TRBD1. CDR3 length: 17 amino acids. V shed 2 bases, J shed 1 base, and the junction held 8 bases outside the gene matches. Per germline, CDR1 SGHTS and CDR2 YDEGEE. The CDR3 DNA sequence: TGTGCCAGCAGCTTCCGAGGGACAGCCCAGAACACCGGGGAGCTGTTTTTT. Its protein is CASSFRGTAQNTGELFF.

This chain uses TRBV7-2 with TRBJ1-3, with TRBD1 matching 10 bases. CDR1 and CDR2 from the germline V gene are SGHTA and FQGNSA. This CDR3 spans 14 amino acids. V shed 5 bases, J shed 8 bases, and the junction held 6 bases outside the gene matches. This CDR3 reads CASSPTGGWDTIYF. The DNA of the CDR3 is TGTGCCAGCAGCCCGACAGGGGGCTGGGACACCATATATTTT.

The chain has TRBV10-3 and TRBJ2-7; D might be TRBD2 (6 bases). CDR1 is ENHRY and CDR2 is SYGVKD in the germline V gene. The CDR3 is 14 amino acids. The V end was cut by 3 bases, the J end by 2 bases, with 11 bases between. The CDR3 protein is CAISERGEAYEQYF. Written as DNA, the CDR3 is TGTGCCATCAGTGAAAGAGGGGAGGCCTACGAGCAGTACTTC.

The genes are TRBV30 and TRBJ2-6, with TRBD1 matching 10 bases. The germline gives CDR1 GTSNPN, CDR2 SVGIG (reference sequence). Trimming at V came to 0 bases and at J to 4 bases, leaving 6 bases not matched to a gene. This CDR3 comprises 17 residues. CDR3 coding DNA: TGTGCCTGGAGTGTACGACAGGGGGCGGCGGGGGCCAACGTCCTGACTTTC. This translates into CAWSVRQGAAGANVLTF.

V and J are TRBV18 and TRBJ1-3; 7 nucleotides match TRBD1. Trimming took 3 bases from V and 2 from J; bases not matched to a gene: 7. Per germline, CDR1 KGHSH and CDR2 LQKENI. This CDR3 has 16 amino acids. The DNA of the CDR3 is TGTGCCAGCTCACCGAGACAGGGAGGAACTGGAAACACCATATATTTT. This codes for CASSPRQGGTGNTIYF.

V usage is TRBV3-1 (or the pseudogene TRBV3-2) and J usage is TRBJ1-1, with D hard to call. This CDR3 is built from 15 residues. The germline gives CDR1 LGHDT, CDR2 YNNKEL (reference sequence). Trimming cost V 0 bases and J 5 bases, with 13 bases left between them. CDR3 region: CASSQDYGGGTEAFF. As DNA, the CDR3 is TGTGCCAGCAGCCAAGATTATGGAGGAGGGACTGAAGCTTTCTTT.

The chain links TRBV15 to TRBJ2-7; D gene unclear. The V end lost 4 bases, the J end lost 0 bases, and 7 bases lay between the germline ends. CDR3 length: 13 amino acids. The germline V gene encodes CDR1 LNHNV and CDR2 YYDKDF (reference sequence). The CDR3 is CATSMVDSYEQYF. The CDR3 coding sequence is TGTGCCACCAGCATGGTAGACTCCTACGAGCAGTACTTC.

The chain couples TRBV15 to TRBJ2-3; TRBD2 aligns across 7 bases. The CDR3 length is 17 residues. The ends lost 2 bases at V and 9 bases at J; junction bases unmatched: 17. Germline V lookup: CDR1 LNHNV, CDR2 YYDKDF (reference sequence). CDR3 coding DNA: TGTGCCACCAGCAGAAACCACCCTCAGGCGGGGGTGAGAACGCAGTATTTT. Its protein product is CATSRNHPQAGVRTQYF.

This sequence joins TRBV30 and TRBJ1-5; 7 bases match TRBD1. The CDR3 is 13 residues long. CDR1 and CDR2 from the germline V gene are GTSNPN and SVGIG (reference sequence). Unmatched junction bases numbered 4, after V lost 3 bases and J lost 5 bases. CDR3 in DNA: TGTGCCTGGAGCGGGACAGCCGATCAGCCCCAGCATTTT. Its protein product is CAWSGTADQPQHF.

V is TRBV11-3 and J is TRBJ2-2; a weak D match, TRBD1 (6 bases). Trimming took 5 bases from V and 1 from J, leaving 14 bases between them. The CDR3 sequence is 16 residues long. Germline V gene lookup returns CDR1 SGHNT and CDR2 YENEEA. Here the CDR3 DNA reads TGTGCCAGCAGCCCATCAGGACAGAAGAACACCGGGGAGCTGTTTTTT. Translated: CASSPSGQKNTGELFF.

This chain joins TRBV9 and TRBJ2-4, with D unclear. The CDR3 has 15 residues. CDR1 is SGDLS and CDR2 is YYNGEE in the germline V gene. Trimming cost V 3 bases and J 1 base, with 11 bases left between them. This chain's CDR3 is CASSARVEAKNIQYF. In DNA form, the CDR3 reads TGTGCCAGCAGCGCCAGAGTGGAGGCCAAAAACATTCAGTACTTC.

The rearrangement uses TRBV5-6 and TRBJ2-4, with D perhaps TRBD1 (6 bases). The CDR3 loop spans 11 amino acids. V was trimmed by 4 bases and J by 16 bases, leaving 15 bases between them. The germline CDR1 and CDR2 sequences are SGHDT and YYEEEE. The CDR3 bases are TGTGCCAGCAGCGCCGGGACACAAGCATACTTC. Translated: CASSAGTQAYF.

The chain recombines TRBV7-9 with TRBJ1-1; possibly TRBD1 for D (6 bases). Between the trimmed V and J ends, which lost 0 bases and 8 bases, there was a span of 7 bases. Germline values: CDR1 SEHNR, CDR2 FQNEAQ (reference sequence). This CDR3 contains 12 residues. The CDR3 here is CASSLADREAFF. Written as DNA, the CDR3 is TGTGCCAGCAGCTTAGCGGACAGAGAAGCTTTCTTT.

V and J are TRBV27 and TRBJ1-6; perhaps TRBD1 as D (6 bases). The V gene's germline CDR1 is MNHEY and CDR2 SMNVEV (reference sequence). This CDR3 has 18 amino acids. V dropped 6 bases and J dropped 2 bases, with 20 bases sitting between them. The CDR3 protein is CASRRFGSGEPYNSPLHF. The CDR3 DNA sequence: TGTGCCAGCAGGCGTTTCGGGTCAGGGGAACCCTATAATTCACCCCTCCACTTT.

This sequence joins TRBV19 and TRBJ1-4; D is unresolved. V was pared by 3 bases and J by 8 bases, with 13 bases between. The germline gives CDR1 LNHDA, CDR2 SQIVND (reference sequence). The length of the CDR3 is 14 residues. The CDR3 DNA sequence: TGTGCCAGTAGTATGGTCGGGGTAAACGAAAAACTGTTTTTT. Translating it yields CASSMVGVNEKLFF.

This chain uses TRBV28 with TRBJ2-1; 12 bases fit TRBD2. With V trimmed by 0 bases and J by 3 bases, 6 bases remained unmatched. This CDR3 region has 18 residues. Germline values: CDR1 MDHEN, CDR2 SYDVKM. CDR3 sequence reads: CASSLWATSGSVYNEQFF. CDR3 DNA: TGTGCCAGCAGTTTATGGGCGACTAGCGGGAGTGTCTACAATGAGCAGTTCTTC.

This sequence joins TRBV6-2 or TRBV6-3 and TRBJ2-5, with 7 bases lining up with TRBD1. Per germline, CDR1 MNHEY and CDR2 SVGEGT. V was pared by 2 bases and J by 2 bases, with 2 bases of the junction left unmatched. The CDR3 has 14 residues. The CDR3 DNA is TGTGCCAGCAGTTACGACAGGGATCAAGAGACCCAGTACTTC. This gives the protein CASSYDRDQETQYF.

The chain combines TRBV6-5 with TRBJ2-5, with D perhaps TRBD1 (6 bases). The CDR3 length is 13 residues. V shed 5 bases and J shed 5 bases, with 12 bases lying between them. Per the germline V gene, CDR1 is MNHEY and CDR2 is SVGAGI. The DNA for the CDR3 is TGTGCCAGCAGTCGCCCCACAGGGGAGACCCAGTACTTC. It encodes CASSRPTGETQYF.

The rearrangement uses TRBV28 and TRBJ2-2; possible D gene TRBD2, 6 bases. Trimming took 1 base from V and 0 from J, leaving 12 bases between them. Germline CDR1 reads MDHEN; CDR2 reads SYDVKM. The CDR3 has 17 amino acids. For the CDR3, the DNA is TGTGCCAGCAGTTTATTTGCGGGAATCGCGAACACCGGGGAGCTGTTTTTT. Translating gives CASSLFAGIANTGELFF.

This chain connects TRBV7-2 to TRBJ1-1; a weak D match, TRBD1 (5 bases). The V gene lost 5 bases and the J gene lost 2 bases, with 15 bases spanning the gap. Germline V gene data show CDR1 as SGHTA and CDR2 as FQGNSA. The CDR3 contains 15 residues. The CDR3 sequence is CASSPTLTANTEAFF. In nucleotides, the CDR3 is TGTGCCAGCAGCCCGACCCTGACAGCTAACACTGAAGCTTTCTTT.

V is TRBV9 and J is TRBJ1-4; a weak D match, TRBD1 (5 bases). The V gene's germline CDR1 is SGDLS and CDR2 YYNGEE. V was pared by 4 bases and J by 4 bases, with 11 bases between. There are 14 residues in the CDR3. The CDR3 protein is CASSNTGINEKLFF. The CDR3 coding sequence is TGTGCCAGCAGCAACACAGGTATTAATGAAAAACTGTTTTTT.

V is TRBV27 and J is TRBJ1-2, with TRBD1 as a possible D gene (5 bases). CDR3 size: 14 residues. The V and J ends lost 6 bases and 6 bases respectively, with 17 bases between them. CDR1 is MNHEY and CDR2 is SMNVEV in the germline V gene (reference sequence). This CDR3 is CASSPGGVRNGYTF. The CDR3 DNA reads TGTGCCAGCAGCCCTGGGGGGGTCCGGAATGGCTACACCTTC.

V gene TRBV5-1 combines with J gene TRBJ1-2, with a tentative D call TRBD1 (5 bases). Trimming removed 1 base at V and 8 bases at J, with 15 bases between. CDR3 length: 14 amino acids. From germline, CDR1 is SGHRS and CDR2 YFSETQ. CDR3 DNA sequence: TGCGCCAGCAGCTTGACGGCATCGGGGGTCGGCTACACCTTC. Translated, it gives CASSLTASGVGYTF.

The chain uses TRBV28 and TRBJ2-3, with 8 bases lining up with TRBD1. Germline-derived CDR1 and CDR2 are MDHEN and SYDVKM. V shed 6 bases and J 0 bases; nucleotides not matched to a gene: 8. CDR3 length: 16 amino acids. The CDR3 is CASRPRTGKSTDTQYF. As DNA, the CDR3 is TGTGCCAGCAGGCCCAGGACAGGGAAAAGCACAGATACGCAGTATTTT.

A note on this clone: At the DNA level, this CDR3 is encoded by other sequences in the same sample as well. The rearrangement uses TRBV5-1 and TRBJ2-7; 7 nucleotides align to TRBD1. This CDR3 has 14 amino acids. J lost 4 bases, V lost 0 bases, and 4 bases had no gene match. In germline, CDR1 is SGHRS, CDR2 YFSETQ. The CDR3 is CASSLGTGPYEQYF. Here the CDR3 DNA reads TGCGCCAGCAGCTTGGGGACAGGCCCGTACGAGCAGTACTTC.

The rearrangement uses TRBV19 and TRBJ1-2, with 10 nucleotides matching TRBD1. The CDR3 extends over 14 amino acids. The V and J ends lost 5 bases and 4 bases, in that order; junction bases with no gene match: 4. Germline V CDR1 and CDR2: LNHDA, SQIVND (reference sequence). This chain's CDR3 is CASSHRTGGYGYTF. DNA of the CDR3: TGTGCCAGTAGTCACCGGACAGGGGGCTATGGCTACACCTTC.

The chain recombines TRBV19 with TRBJ2-3; 9 nucleotides line up with TRBD2. Losses at the gene ends were 9 bases for V and 1 base for J; bases not matched to a gene: 8. From germline, CDR1 is LNHDA and CDR2 SQIVND (reference sequence). CDR3 length: 15 amino acids. CDR3 sequence: CASGVSGGGTDTQYF. The CDR3 DNA follows: TGTGCCAGCGGGGTTAGCGGGGGTGGCACAGATACGCAGTATTTT.